The 3 T cell receptor beta chains reported below all come from one sample, sequenced in a study of regulatory T cells in long-lasting Graves disease. The time point is: newly diagnosed GD, antithyroid drugs for less than 3 months. PBMCs were the source of the RNA used for TCR sequencing. Library construction for TCR beta used iRepertoire HTBI primers and Arm-PCR of CDR3 regions. Each CDR3 protein gets one entry after TCRdb re-called the multiplex PCR reads with MiXCR. The table has over 300,000 distinct CDR3 sequences, about 16% seen once. The sequences come from peripheral blood mononuclear cells (PBMCs), collected at new diagnosis, from a patient treated with antithyroid drugs. These receptors came from a female donor with Graves disease.

About this clonotype: A far larger clone is off by one base, so a read error is likely. V and J are TRBV11-2 and TRBJ2-7; 9 nucleotides match TRBD1. The CDR3 has 17 amino acids. Trimming took 5 bases from V and 7 from J; bases not matched to a gene: 18. Germline V CDR1 and CDR2: SGHAT, FQNNGV. CDR3 loop: CASSPGGWGQGGREQYF. DNA of the CDR3: TGTGCCAGCAGCCCCGGGGGGTGGGGACAGGGTGGGCGAGAGCAGTACTTC.

As concerns this clonotype: This probably arose from a read error, given a far larger clone one base away. This chain connects TRBV28 to TRBJ2-5, with 9 bases aligning to TRBD1. V shed 4 bases, J shed 11 bases, and the junction held 14 bases outside the gene matches. CDR3 size: 15 residues. Per the germline V gene, CDR1 is MDHEN and CDR2 is SYDVKM. CDR3 DNA sequence: TGTGCCAGCAGTTATGGCGGGACAGGGAGTAAGGGGCAGTACTTC. This gives the protein CASSYGGTGSKGQYF.

This clonotype was counted many times. The gene calls are TRBV12-3 or TRBV12-4 and TRBJ1-5; D gene uncertain. Trimming removed 6 bases at V and 8 bases at J, with 11 bases between. The CDR3 sequence is 12 residues long. For the CDR3, the DNA is TGTGCCAGCAGCCTCAATGTTGAGCCCCAGCATTTT. Translation gives CASSLNVEPQHF.